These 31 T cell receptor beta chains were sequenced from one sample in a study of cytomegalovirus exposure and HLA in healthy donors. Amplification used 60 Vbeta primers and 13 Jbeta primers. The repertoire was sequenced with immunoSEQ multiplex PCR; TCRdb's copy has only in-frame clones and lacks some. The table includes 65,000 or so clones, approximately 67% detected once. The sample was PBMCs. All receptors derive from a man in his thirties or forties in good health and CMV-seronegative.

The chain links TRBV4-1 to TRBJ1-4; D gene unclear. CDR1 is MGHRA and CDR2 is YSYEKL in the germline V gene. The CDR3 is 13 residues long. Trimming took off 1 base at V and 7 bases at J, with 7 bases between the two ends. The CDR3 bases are TGCGCCAGCAGCCAAGTTACAACTGAAAAACTGTTTTTT. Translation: CASSQVTTEKLFF.

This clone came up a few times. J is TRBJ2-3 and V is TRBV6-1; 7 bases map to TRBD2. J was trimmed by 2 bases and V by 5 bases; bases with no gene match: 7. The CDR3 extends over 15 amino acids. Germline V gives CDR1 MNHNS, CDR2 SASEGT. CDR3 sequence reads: CASSFERGTTDTQYF. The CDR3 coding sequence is TGTGCCAGCAGTTTCGAGCGGGGAACCACAGATACGCAGTATTTT.

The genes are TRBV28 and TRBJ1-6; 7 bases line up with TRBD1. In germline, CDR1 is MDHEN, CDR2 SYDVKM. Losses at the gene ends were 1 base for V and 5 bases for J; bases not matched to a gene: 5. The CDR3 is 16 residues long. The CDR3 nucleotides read TGTGCCAGCAGTTTATACCGGGACAGAAATAATTCACCCCTCCACTTT. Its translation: CASSLYRDRNNSPLHF.

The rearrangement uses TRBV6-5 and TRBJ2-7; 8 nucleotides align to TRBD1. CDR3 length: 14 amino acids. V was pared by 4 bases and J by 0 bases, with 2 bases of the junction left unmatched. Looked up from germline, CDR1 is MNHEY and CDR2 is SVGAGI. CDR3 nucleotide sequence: TGTGCCAGCAGTTCCGGACAGGGCTCCTACGAGCAGTACTTC. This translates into CASSSGQGSYEQYF.

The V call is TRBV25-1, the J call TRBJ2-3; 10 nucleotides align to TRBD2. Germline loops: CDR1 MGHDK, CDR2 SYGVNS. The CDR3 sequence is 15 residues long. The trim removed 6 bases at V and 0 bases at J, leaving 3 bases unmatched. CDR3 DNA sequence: TGTGCCAGCAGCATAGCGGGGGGCAGCACAGATACGCAGTATTTT. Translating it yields CASSIAGGSTDTQYF.

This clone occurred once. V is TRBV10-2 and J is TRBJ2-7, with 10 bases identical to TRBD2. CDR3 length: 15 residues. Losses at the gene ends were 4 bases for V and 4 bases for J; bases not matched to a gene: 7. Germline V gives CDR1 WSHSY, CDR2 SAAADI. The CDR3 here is CASSGGLAKGYEQYF. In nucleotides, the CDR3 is TGCGCCAGCAGTGGGGGACTAGCGAAAGGGTACGAGCAGTACTTC.

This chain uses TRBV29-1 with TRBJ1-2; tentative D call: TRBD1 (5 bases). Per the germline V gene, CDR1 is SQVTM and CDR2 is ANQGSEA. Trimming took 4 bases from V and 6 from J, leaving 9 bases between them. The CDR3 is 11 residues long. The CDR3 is CSVGEGNGYTF. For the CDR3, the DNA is TGCAGCGTTGGGGAGGGGAATGGCTACACCTTC. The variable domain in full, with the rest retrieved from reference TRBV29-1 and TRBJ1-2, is SAVISQKPSRDICQRGTSLTIQCQVDSQVTMMFWYRQQPGQSLTLIATANQGSEATYESGFVIDKFPISRPNLTFSTLTVSNMSPEDSSIYLCSVGEGNGYTFGSGTRLTVV.

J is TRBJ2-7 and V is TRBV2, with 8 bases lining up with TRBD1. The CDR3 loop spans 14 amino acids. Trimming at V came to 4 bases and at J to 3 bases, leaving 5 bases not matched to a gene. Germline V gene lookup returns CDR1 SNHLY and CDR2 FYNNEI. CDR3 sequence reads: CASSARTGYYEQYF. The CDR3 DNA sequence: TGTGCCAGCAGTGCTAGGACAGGGTACTACGAGCAGTACTTC.

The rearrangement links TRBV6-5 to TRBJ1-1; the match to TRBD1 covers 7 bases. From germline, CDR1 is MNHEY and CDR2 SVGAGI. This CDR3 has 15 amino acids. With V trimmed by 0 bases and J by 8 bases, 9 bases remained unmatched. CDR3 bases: TGTGCCAGCAGTTACTCAGGAGGGGGCCTGGGGGAAGCTTTCTTT. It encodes CASSYSGGGLGEAFF.

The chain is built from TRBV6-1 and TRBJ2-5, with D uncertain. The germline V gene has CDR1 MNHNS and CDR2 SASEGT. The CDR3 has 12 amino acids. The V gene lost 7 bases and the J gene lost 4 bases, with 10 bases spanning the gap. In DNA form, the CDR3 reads TGTGCCAGCATTGCGGTGGGAGAGACCCAGTACTTC. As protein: CASIAVGETQYF.

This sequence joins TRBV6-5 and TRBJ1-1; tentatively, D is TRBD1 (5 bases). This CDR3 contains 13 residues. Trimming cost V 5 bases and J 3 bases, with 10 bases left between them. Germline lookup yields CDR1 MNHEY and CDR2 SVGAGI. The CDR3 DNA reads TGTGCCAGCAGTGACGGGGGGTACACTGAAGCTTTCTTT. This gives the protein CASSDGGYTEAFF.

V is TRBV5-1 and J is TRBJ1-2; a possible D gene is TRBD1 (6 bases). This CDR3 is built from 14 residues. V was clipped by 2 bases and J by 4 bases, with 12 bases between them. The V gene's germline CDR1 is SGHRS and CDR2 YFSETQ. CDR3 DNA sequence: TGCGCCAGCAGCTTTGAACAGGGTGGCTATGGCTACACCTTC. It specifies CASSFEQGGYGYTF.

The CDR3: CASRAMGQGRNGYTF. CDR3 bases: TGTGCCAGCAGAGCCATGGGACAGGGTCGCAATGGCTACACCTTC. The gene calls are TRBV6-1 and TRBJ1-2; TRBD1 agrees at 9 bases. The CDR3 sequence is 15 residues long. After removal of 6 bases from V and 6 bases from J, the junction contained 11 bases not matched to a gene. Germline V CDR1 and CDR2: MNHNS, SASEGT.

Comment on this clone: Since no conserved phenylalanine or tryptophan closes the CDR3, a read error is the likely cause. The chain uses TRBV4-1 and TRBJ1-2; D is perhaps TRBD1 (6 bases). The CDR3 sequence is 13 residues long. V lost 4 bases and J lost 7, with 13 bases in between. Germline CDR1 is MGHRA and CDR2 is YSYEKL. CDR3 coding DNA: TGCGCCAGCAGCCCACAGGGTCTACGTGGCTACACCGTC. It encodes CASSPQGLRGYTV.

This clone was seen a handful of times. CDR3 residues: CASSYRVYEQFF. CDR3 nucleotides: TGCGCCAGCAGCTACAGGGTTTACGAGCAGTTCTTC. The J gene is TRBJ2-1, the V gene TRBV5-1; maybe TRBD1 (6 bases). Germline V gene sequence: CDR1 SGHRS, CDR2 YFSETQ. CDR3 length: 12 residues. V lost 3 bases, J lost 10 bases, and 11 bases lay in between.

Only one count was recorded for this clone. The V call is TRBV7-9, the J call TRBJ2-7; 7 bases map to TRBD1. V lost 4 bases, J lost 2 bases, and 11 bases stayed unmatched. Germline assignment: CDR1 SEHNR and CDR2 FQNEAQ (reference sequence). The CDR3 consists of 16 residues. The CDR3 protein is CASSSQAGTAAYEQYF. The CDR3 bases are TGTGCCAGCAGCTCCCAAGCCGGGACAGCCGCCTACGAGCAGTACTTC.

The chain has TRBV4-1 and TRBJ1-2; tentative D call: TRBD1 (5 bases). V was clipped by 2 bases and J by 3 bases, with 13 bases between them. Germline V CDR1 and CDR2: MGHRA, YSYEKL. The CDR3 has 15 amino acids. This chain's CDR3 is CASSQPTSGDYGYTF. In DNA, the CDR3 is TGCGCCAGCAGCCAACCCACGTCGGGGGACTATGGCTACACCTTC.

DNA for the CDR3: TGTGCCAGCAGGGGACCGGGGGACACCGGGGAGCTGTTTTTT. Its translation is CASRGPGDTGELFF. The chain joins TRBV25-1 to TRBJ2-2; TRBD2 might be the D (6 bases). In germline, CDR1 is MGHDK, CDR2 SYGVNS. V lost 6 bases, J lost 3 bases, and 11 bases lay in between. The CDR3 length is 14 residues.

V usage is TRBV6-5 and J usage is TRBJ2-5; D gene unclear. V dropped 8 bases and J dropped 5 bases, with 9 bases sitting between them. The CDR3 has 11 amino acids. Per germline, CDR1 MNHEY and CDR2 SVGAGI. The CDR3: CASAGEETQYF. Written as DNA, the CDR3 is TGTGCCAGCGCCGGAGAGGAGACCCAGTACTTC.

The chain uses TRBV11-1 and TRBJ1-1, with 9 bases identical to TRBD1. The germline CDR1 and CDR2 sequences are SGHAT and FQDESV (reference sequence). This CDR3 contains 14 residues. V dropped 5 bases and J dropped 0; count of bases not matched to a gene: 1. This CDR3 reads CASSGQGMNTEAFF. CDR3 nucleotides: TGTGCCAGCAGCGGACAGGGGATGAACACTGAAGCTTTCTTT.

CDR3 protein: CASNPGQGYEQYF. CDR3 sequence (DNA): TGTGCCAGCAACCCGGGACAGGGCTACGAGCAGTACTTC. This chain joins TRBV6-5 and TRBJ2-7; TRBD1 matches at 9 bases. J lost 3 bases, V lost 7 bases, and 4 bases had no gene match. This CDR3 contains 13 residues. The V gene's germline CDR1 is MNHEY and CDR2 SVGAGI.

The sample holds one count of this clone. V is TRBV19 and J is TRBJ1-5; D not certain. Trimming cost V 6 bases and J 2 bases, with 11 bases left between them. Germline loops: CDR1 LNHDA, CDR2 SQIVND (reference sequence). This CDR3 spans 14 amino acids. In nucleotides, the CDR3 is TGTGCCAGTAGCCTCAGGTCCGGCAATCAGCCCCAGCATTTT. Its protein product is CASSLRSGNQPQHF.

As DNA, the CDR3 is TGTGCCAGCAGTTCCCTGGGGGGGGCGCGAAATTCACCCCTCCACTTT. It translates to CASSSLGGARNSPLHF. The gene calls are TRBV6-5 and TRBJ1-6, with D perhaps TRBD1 (6 bases). CDR1 and CDR2 from the germline V gene are MNHEY and SVGAGI. Trimming left V 4 bases short and J 7 bases short, with 17 bases between. This CDR3 has 16 residues.

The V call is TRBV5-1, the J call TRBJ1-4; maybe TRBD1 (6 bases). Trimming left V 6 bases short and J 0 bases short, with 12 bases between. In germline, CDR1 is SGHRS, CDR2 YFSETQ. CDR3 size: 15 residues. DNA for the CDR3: TGCGCCAGCACCGGACAGCCTGCAACTAATGAAAAACTGTTTTTT. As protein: CASTGQPATNEKLFF.

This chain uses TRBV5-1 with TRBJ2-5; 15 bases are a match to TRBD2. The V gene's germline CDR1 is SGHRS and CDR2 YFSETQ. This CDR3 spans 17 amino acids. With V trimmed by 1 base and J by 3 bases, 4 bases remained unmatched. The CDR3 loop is CASSLPGLAGGKETQYF. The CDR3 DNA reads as TGCGCCAGCAGCTTGCCGGGACTAGCGGGGGGCAAAGAGACCCAGTACTTC.

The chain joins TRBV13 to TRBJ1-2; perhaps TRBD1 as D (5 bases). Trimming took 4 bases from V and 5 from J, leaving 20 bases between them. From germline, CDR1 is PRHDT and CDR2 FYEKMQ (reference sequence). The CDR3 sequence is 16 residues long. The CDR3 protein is CASSSKYPTEFYGYTF. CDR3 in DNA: TGTGCCAGCAGCTCTAAGTACCCGACAGAATTTTATGGCTACACCTTC.

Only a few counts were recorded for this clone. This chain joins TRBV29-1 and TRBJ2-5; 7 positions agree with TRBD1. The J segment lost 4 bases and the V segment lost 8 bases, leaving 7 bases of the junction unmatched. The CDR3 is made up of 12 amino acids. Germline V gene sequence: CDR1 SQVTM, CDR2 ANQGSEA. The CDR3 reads CSTRAGGETQYF. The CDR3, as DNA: TGCAGCACGAGGGCAGGGGGAGAGACCCAGTACTTC.

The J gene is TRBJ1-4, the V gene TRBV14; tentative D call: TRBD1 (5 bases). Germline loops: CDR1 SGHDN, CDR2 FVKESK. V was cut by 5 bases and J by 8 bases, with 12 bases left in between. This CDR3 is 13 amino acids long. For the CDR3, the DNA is TGTGCCAGCAGCGGCAGGGTTTGGGAAAAACTGTTTTTT. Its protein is CASSGRVWEKLFF.

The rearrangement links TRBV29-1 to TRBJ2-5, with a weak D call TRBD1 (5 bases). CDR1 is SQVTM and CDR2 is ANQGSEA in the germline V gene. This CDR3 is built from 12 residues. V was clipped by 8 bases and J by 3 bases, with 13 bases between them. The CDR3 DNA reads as TGCAGCCCAGGGTCCCTGGAAGAGACCCAGTACTTC. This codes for CSPGSLEETQYF.

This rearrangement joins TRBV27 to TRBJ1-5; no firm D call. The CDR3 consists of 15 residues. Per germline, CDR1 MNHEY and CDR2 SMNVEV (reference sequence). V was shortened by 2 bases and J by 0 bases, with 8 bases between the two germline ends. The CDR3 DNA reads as TGTGCCAGCAGTTTAAAATGGCCTAGCAATCAGCCCCAGCATTTT. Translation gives CASSLKWPSNQPQHF.

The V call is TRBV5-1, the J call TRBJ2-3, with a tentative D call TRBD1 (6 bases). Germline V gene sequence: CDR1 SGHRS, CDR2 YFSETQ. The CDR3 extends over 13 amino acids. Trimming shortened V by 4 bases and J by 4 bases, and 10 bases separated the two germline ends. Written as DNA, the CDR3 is TGCGCCAGCAGCACACAGGGAGCAGATACGCAGTATTTT. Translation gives CASSTQGADTQYF.